This T cell receptor beta chain is drawn from a study of CD8+ T cells in alopecia areata. With regard to this clone: Antigen: not known.

Findings and limits, study-wide: Sharing of TCR sequences between patients (possibly for HLA-related reasons) was less clear than in mice. Researchers report lesional scalp, most notably alopecia totalis/universalis, outstripped normal scalp in clonality.

RNA, once extracted, was reverse transcribed into cDNA for use as the sequencing template. This table comes from immunoSEQ multiplex PCR, and its TCRdb copy is limited to in-frame clones, with some not included. The table has about 150,000 clones, around 57% seen once. This CDR3 has 13 residues. Losses at the gene ends were 4 bases for V and 7 bases for J; bases not matched to a gene: 7. CDR1 is SGHRS, CDR2 YFSETQ, per germline. The specimen was CD4+ T cells sorted from blood. This TCR came from a human donor in good health. The chain employs TRBV5-1 and TRBJ1-2, with 7 positions matching TRBD1. CDR3 region: CASSLDRAGGYTF. In DNA form, the CDR3 reads TGCGCCAGCAGCCTTGACAGGGCCGGTGGCTACACCTTC.